Sequencing of this T cell receptor beta chain was carried out in a study of shared clonotypes between healthy human individuals. Deletions cut 2 bases from V and 8 bases from J, with 1 base between. The CDR3 is 10 amino acids. Germline lookup yields CDR1 MDHEN and CDR2 SYDVKM. This clone was seen only a few times. This same CDR3 is encoded by further DNA sequences in the sample. Repertoires were generated with immunoSEQ multiplex PCR, while TCRdb's copy carries only in-frame clones and drops some. The sample has about 560,000 clones, roughly 79% seen once. The V and J genes are TRBV28 and TRBJ2-1; no clear D gene. What was sequenced was PBMCs. This TCR came from a woman aged 35 to 49 in good health. Some clones in this sample may be carry-over from other donors' samples. The CDR3 DNA reads as TGTGCCAGCAGTTTACATGAGCAGTTCTTC. Translated, it gives CASSLHEQFF.